The 21 T cell receptor beta chains below all came from one sample that was sequenced in a study of T cells after yellow fever vaccination. TCRdb redid the calling of the 5' RACE reads with MiXCR, one entry per CDR3 protein. Of around 350,000 distinct CDR3 sequences in the sample, more than 5.5% were seen once. Sequenced material: PBMCs, taken 5 days after the yellow fever booster vaccination. Receptor source: a man younger than 40 who received the YFV17D yellow fever vaccine.

The rearrangement uses TRBV29-1 and TRBJ1-1; D unresolved. The CDR3 totals 11 residues. V gave up 1 base and J gave up 7 bases, with 7 bases separating them. Germline V gene sequence: CDR1 SQVTM, CDR2 ANQGSEA. CDR3 loop: CSVEAAIEAFF. The CDR3 region has the DNA TGCAGCGTTGAAGCGGCAATTGAAGCTTTCTTT.

On this clonotype: The CDR3 end shows no conserved phenylalanine or tryptophan, and so a read error is likely. No DNA is shown, since the ends of the CDR3 on it are uncertain; the CDR3 is the one TCRdb lists. The chain uses TRBV6-6 and TRBJ2-7; the table's D call TRBD1 went unverified against the DNA. The CDR3 contains 12 residues when both ends are counted. The germline gives CDR1 MNHNY, CDR2 SVGAGI (reference sequence). The CDR3 region is CASSYVDSLPIL.

This clonotype was recorded a few times. The J gene is TRBJ2-5, the V gene TRBV5-4, with 9 positions matching TRBD2. The V gene end was trimmed by 5 bases and the J gene end by 5 bases; junction bases not matched to a gene: 10. The germline V gene has CDR1 SGHNT and CDR2 YYREEE (reference sequence). This CDR3 has 15 amino acids. The CDR3 is CASRNLAGEGETQYF. CDR3 nucleotide sequence: TGTGCCAGCAGAAACTTAGCGGGAGAGGGGGAGACCCAGTACTTC. Supplemented by reference TRBV5-4 and TRBJ2-5, the full variable domain reads ETGVTQSPTHLIKTRGQQVTLRCSSQSGHNTVSWYQQALGQGPQFIFQYYREEENGRGNFPPRFSGLQFPNYSSELNVNALELDDSALYLCASRNLAGEGETQYFGPGTRLLVL.

The gene calls are TRBV5-1 and TRBJ2-5, with D perhaps matching TRBD2 (6 bases). CDR3 length: 14 residues. Germline CDR1 SGHRS, CDR2 YFSETQ. V lost 4 bases, J lost 5 bases, and 15 bases lay in between. In nucleotides, the CDR3 is TGCGCCAGCAGCGCGGGACTTTCTGTGGAGACCCAGTACTTC. It specifies CASSAGLSVETQYF.

CDR3 nucleotides: TGTGCCAGCAGCGTCCCCAGGGGGGGCGGCGAAAAACTGTTTTTT. This codes for CASSVPRGGGEKLFF. The chain is built from TRBV7-2 and TRBJ1-4, with 7 bases that match TRBD1. J was trimmed by 8 bases and V by 5 bases; bases with no gene match: 11. The CDR3 contains 15 residues. Germline loops: CDR1 SGHTA, CDR2 FQGNSA.

The V call is TRBV20-1, the J call TRBJ2-7, with D hard to call. Germline loops: CDR1 DFQATT, CDR2 SNEGSKA (reference sequence). Trimming stripped 3 bases from V and 6 bases from J, with 12 bases between. CDR3 length equals 12 residues. This chain's CDR3 is CSASPTTLEQYF. The CDR3 DNA reads TGCAGTGCTAGTCCTACGACTCTCGAGCAGTACTTC.

V gene TRBV5-1 combines with J gene TRBJ1-1, with unresolved D. The ends were cut back, 2 bases at V and 2 bases at J, with 13 bases in the middle. The CDR3 length is 15 residues. Germline lookup yields CDR1 SGHRS and CDR2 YFSETQ. The CDR3 sequence: CASSFGSATNTEAFF. In nucleotides, the CDR3 is TGCGCCAGCAGCTTCGGCAGCGCCACTAACACTGAAGCTTTCTTT.

At least ten counts were recorded for this clonotype. The chain joins TRBV20-1 to TRBJ1-2; D possibly corresponds to TRBD1 (6 bases). Germline V gene data show CDR1 as DFQATT and CDR2 as SNEGSKA (reference sequence). This CDR3 is built from 17 residues. V gave up 2 bases and J gave up 1 base, with 20 bases separating them. CDR3 sequence reads: CSARNLVLRTDNYGYTF. The CDR3 DNA reads TGCAGTGCTAGAAATTTAGTACTTCGGACAGATAACTATGGCTACACCTTC.

In this sample, this clonotype turned up many times. The chain employs TRBV20-1 and TRBJ2-1, with TRBD1 as a possible D gene (6 bases). Between the trimmed V and J ends, which lost 6 bases and 0 bases, there was a span of 12 bases. The germline CDR1 and CDR2 sequences are DFQATT and SNEGSKA (reference sequence). The CDR3 has 14 residues. This CDR3 is CSATLGGSYNEQFF. In DNA form, the CDR3 reads TGCAGTGCAACTTTAGGGGGCTCCTACAATGAGCAGTTCTTC.

This clonotype was counted many times. This rearrangement joins TRBV30 to TRBJ2-7; D ambiguous. Trimming took 1 base from V and 0 from J, leaving 10 bases between them. The CDR3 is made up of 14 amino acids. Germline loops: CDR1 GTSNPN, CDR2 SVGIG (reference sequence). The CDR3 is CAWSGGGSSYEQYF. CDR3 bases: TGTGCCTGGAGTGGGGGTGGCAGCTCCTACGAGCAGTACTTC.

The rearrangement links TRBV20-1 to TRBJ2-5, with TRBD2 matching 7 bases. The CDR3 has 12 amino acids. V was clipped by 6 bases and J by 4 bases; unmatched bases: 5. Germline values: CDR1 DFQATT, CDR2 SNEGSKA (reference sequence). CDR3 sequence (DNA): TGCAGTGCAGTGGGGGGGGTAGAGACCCAGTACTTC. Translation: CSAVGGVETQYF.

V is TRBV7-2 and J is TRBJ1-2; D call uncertain. The CDR3 sequence is 15 residues long. Trimming left V 2 bases short and J 4 bases short, with 14 bases between. Germline-derived CDR1 and CDR2 are SGHTA and FQGNSA. The CDR3 DNA is TGTGCCAGCAGCTTATTCGTGGCCTCGGGCTATGGCTACACCTTC. Translated, it gives CASSLFVASGYGYTF.

This sequence joins TRBV25-1 and TRBJ2-5; D tentatively fits TRBD1 or TRBD2 (5 bases each). Germline loops: CDR1 MGHDK, CDR2 SYGVNS. CDR3 length equals 16 residues. V lost 3 bases, J lost 1 base, and 15 bases lay in between. The CDR3: CASSDAGTGGQETQYF. In nucleotides, the CDR3 is TGTGCCAGCAGTGACGCCGGGACGGGTGGCCAAGAGACCCAGTACTTC. Supplemented by reference TRBV25-1 and TRBJ2-5, the full variable domain reads EADIYQTPRYLVIGTGKKITLECSQTMGHDKMYWYQQDPGMELHLIHYSYGVNSTEKGDLSSESTVSRIRTEHFPLTLESARPSHTSQYLCASSDAGTGGQETQYFGPGTRLLVL.

This clonotype was recorded many times. CDR3 region: CSAKDTYNQPQHF. CDR3 nucleotides: TGCAGTGCTAAGGACACGTACAATCAGCCCCAGCATTTT. The V gene is TRBV20-1, the J gene TRBJ1-5, with a weak D call TRBD1 (5 bases). Germline CDR1 DFQATT, CDR2 SNEGSKA (reference sequence). The V end lost 4 bases, the J end lost 3 bases, and 10 bases lay between the germline ends. This CDR3 region has 13 residues.

The rearrangement uses TRBV12-3 or TRBV12-4 and TRBJ1-6, with 9 bases that match TRBD1. Trimming cost V 3 bases and J 7 bases; bases outside gene matches: 7. The CDR3 spans 16 residues. CDR3 nucleotide sequence: TGTGCCAGCAGTTTTTCTAGGACAGGGGTAAATTCACCCCTCCACTTT. It codes for CASSFSRTGVNSPLHF.

This clonotype was observed at least ten times. The chain uses TRBV6-5 and TRBJ1-5; 7 bases match TRBD1. V lost 0 bases, J lost 4 bases, and 6 bases stayed unmatched. CDR1 and CDR2 (germline): MNHEY, SVGAGI. The CDR3 runs to 16 residues. The CDR3 nucleotides are TGTGCCAGCAGTTACTCAAGGGACAGTTGGAATCAGCCCCAGCATTTT. Amino acids: CASSYSRDSWNQPQHF.

This clonotype was observed at least ten times. The gene calls are TRBV7-8 and TRBJ2-3, with no clear D. The CDR3 spans 18 residues. The germline V and J ends were trimmed by 2 bases and 0 bases, with 18 bases remaining between them. Germline CDR1 SGHVS, CDR2 FQNEAQ. CDR3 in amino acids: CASSLFSRLSSSTDTQYF. CDR3 nucleotide sequence: TGTGCCAGCAGCTTATTCTCCCGACTGTCTTCTAGCACAGATACGCAGTATTTT.

This clonotype was recorded many times. The rearrangement uses TRBV5-1 and TRBJ2-1; D is unclear. Germline V lookup: CDR1 SGHRS, CDR2 YFSETQ. The CDR3 is 13 residues long. V lost 0 bases, J lost 7 bases, and 8 bases lay in between. CDR3 loop: CASSLAPGNEQFF. The CDR3 bases are TGCGCCAGCAGCTTGGCTCCTGGGAATGAGCAGTTCTTC.

The table lists this clonotype with many counts. V and J are TRBV20-1 and TRBJ2-5; weak D call: TRBD1 (5 bases). Trimming took 1 base from V and 7 from J, leaving 19 bases between them. The germline V gene encodes CDR1 DFQATT and CDR2 SNEGSKA (reference sequence). This CDR3 has 15 amino acids. In nucleotides, the CDR3 is TGCAGTGCTAGAGTTTTGGCTAGACAGCTACCGACCCAGTACTTC. It specifies CSARVLARQLPTQYF.

This clonotype was counted many times. J is TRBJ2-7 and V is TRBV29-1; D uncertain. Trimming pared 6 bases from V and 3 bases from J, leaving 9 bases between. The CDR3 contains 11 residues. Germline V gene sequence: CDR1 SQVTM, CDR2 ANQGSEA. This CDR3 reads CSVGQDYEQYF. The CDR3 nucleotides read TGCAGCGTAGGGCAAGACTACGAGCAGTACTTC.

V is TRBV20-1 and J is TRBJ2-2; 13 nucleotides align to TRBD2. The V segment lost 1 base and the J segment 0 bases; nucleotides outside the gene matches: 2. CDR1 is DFQATT, CDR2 SNEGSKA, per germline (reference sequence). The CDR3 is 17 amino acids. The CDR3: CSARAGTSGTNTGELFF. Written as DNA, the CDR3 is TGCAGTGCTAGAGCCGGGACTAGCGGGACGAACACCGGGGAGCTGTTTTTT.